This T cell receptor (beta chain) was found in a study of shared clonotypes between healthy human individuals (dated by TCRdb to 2020 to 2022). With respect to the entire study: The cohort comprised a couple of women and a few men aged 18 to 49 years. For each donor, CD4 naive and CD4 memory were each run on three plates, CD8 naive on two plates, and CD8 memory on one plate. The study deeply sequenced blood TCR repertoires of about five healthy adults to estimate repertoire size and the extent of clonotype sharing between individuals. To increase sequencing depth and limit assay-specific biases, TCR repertoire library preparation and sequencing were carried out by different laboratories using diverse techniques. Between about 0.9 and 10 billion PBMCs per donor were obtained by leukapheresis.

According to the germline V gene, CDR1 reads MDHEN and CDR2 reads SYDVKM. Trimming removed 6 bases from V and 1 base from J, leaving 17 bases between the germline ends. The CDR3 goes from the cysteine to the phenylalanine over 16 residues. Only the CDR3 part of the read is kept: 48 bases, read in frame from the first base. CD8 naive samples consisted of CD45RO-negative cells that were positively selected for CCR7, yielding a CD45RA+CCR7+ population without TemRA cells. The donors were healthy, HIV-negative adults who had no recently reported acute infections or vaccinations. Only Caucasian adults living in Nashville, Tennessee, USA were represented among the donors. Blood was collected by leukapheresis, and PBMCs were isolated by Ficoll-Histopaque density gradient centrifugation and then cryopreserved in liquid nitrogen vapor phase. Analytical flow cytometry was used to check the purity and quantity of every magnetically sorted T cell population. From each sorted fraction, genomic DNA was isolated and quantified by UV absorbance on a Nanodrop 2000c.

Note on this clone: Its antigen is unknown. Within one base of it there is no much larger clone, and no base qualities were kept.

Results and caveats for the whole study, not just this receptor: Because the study included a small number of donors, the genetic and exposure-history diversity represented was limited. Naive subsets generally had larger estimated clonotype richness than memory subsets. Pairwise subsampling led to the expectation that sequencing depth would affect the degree of clonotype sharing among donors. Even with the large sequencing depth, rarefaction of the sorted-subset datasets indicated that sequencing was incomplete. Higher generation probabilities were observed for clonotypes shared by all four sorted-subset donors than for non-shared clonotypes. Sampling was limited to blood, and TCR repertoires in tissue likely differ from TCR repertoires in blood. Across a few donors, about 5% of naive CD4, 3% to 4% of naive CD8, roughly 2.3% of memory CD4, and 0.4% of memory CD8 clonotypes were shared.

Using the deep immunoSEQ assay, TCR CDR3 regions were amplified from genomic DNA by multiplex PCR. Extracted genomic DNA from each cell subset was distributed evenly across all wells of several immunoSEQ 96-well plates, and each plate was treated as a replicate. For sorted subsets, approximately 190 ng of genomic DNA, equivalent to 25,000 to 35,000 T cell genomes, went into each replicate PCR. Purified libraries were measured with a Qubit 3.0 fluorometer, size-checked on a Bioanalyzer 2100, and measured again with the KAPA Library Quantification kit. A separate single-read 150-cycle Illumina NextSeq 550 flow cell was used to sequence each immunoSEQ 96-well plate. On the study's bioinformatics: Because only junctional sequences without quality scores were contained in the immunoSEQ output, filtering matching that applied to full-length reads could not be performed. To assign V/J genes and CDR3, sequences were annotated using PyIR, a Python wrapper for IgBLAST v1.9, with IMGT germline references. Reads were removed for weak V/J assignments (E-value above 1e-6), missing CDR3, stop codons, out-of-frame junctions, or ambiguous translated residues. V3J clonotypes were defined by identical inferred V gene, J gene, and CDR3 amino acid sequence. To compute the percentage overlap between repertoires, the number of shared unique clonotypes was divided by the size of the smaller repertoire. Repertoire richness was assessed with RTK rarefaction, the Chao1 estimator, and Recon v2.1 estimates of unobserved clonotypes. OLGA was used to compute generation probabilities for all TCRbeta clonotypes that the gDNA method yielded from a handful of donors. The table was pulled from immuneACCESS by TCRdb, which kept in-frame rearrangements only. Such tables lose some clones; where checked, under half of the loss comes from unresolved V genes, and the rest has no known cause. Clone size and V and J calls were adopted from that table, with D and trimming inferred from the DNA. The sample includes about 700,000 clones, with about 91% observed a single time. The leading ten clones occupy 24% of the sample.

In this chain, TRBV28 is recombined with TRBJ2-3; the best D guess is TRBD2, with 5 bases matching. Material: naive CD8+ T cells sorted from blood. In light of the paper, this sample's cell subset or site label describes: CD45RA+CCR7+. This TCR was sampled from a man aged 30 to 45 in good health. The CDR3 loop reads CASRGIREPRTDTQYF. In nucleotides, the sequence is TGTGCCAGCAGAGGAATAAGGGAGCCCCGCACAGATACGCAGTATTTT.